The 13 T cell receptor beta chains listed next were all sequenced from one sample in a study of shared clonotypes between healthy human individuals. Using immunoSEQ multiplex PCR, the repertoire was profiled, and TCRdb retains in-frame clones only, with some absent. This repertoire shows a few million clones, 85% to 95% found once; its top ten account for about 0.39%. Sequenced: naive CD4+ T cells from PBMCs. Regarding subset: CD45RA+ positively selected. These receptors were collected from a man between 18 and 29 years old in good health. Some clones in this sample may be carry-over from other donors' samples.

The V and J genes are TRBV28 and TRBJ1-4; D may be TRBD1 (6 bases). V was clipped by 6 bases and J by 3 bases, with 17 bases between them. Germline-derived CDR1 and CDR2 are MDHEN and SYDVKM. The CDR3 has 16 amino acids. Here the CDR3 DNA reads TGTGCCAGCAGAAAACAGGGAGGAGGGTCTAATGAAAAACTGTTTTTT. The encoded protein is CASRKQGGGSNEKLFF.

The rearrangement uses TRBV7-2 and TRBJ1-1, with 8 bases fitting TRBD1. The V gene's germline CDR1 is SGHTA and CDR2 FQGNSA. Germline trimming cut 5 bases from V and 0 bases from J; bases unmatched to any gene: 14. This CDR3 is built from 18 residues. The CDR3 sequence: CASSPRTGWITMNTEAFF. CDR3 sequence (DNA): TGTGCCAGCAGCCCAAGGACAGGGTGGATCACTATGAACACTGAAGCTTTCTTT.

The genes are TRBV19 and TRBJ1-5, with unresolved D. The CDR3 runs 15 residues. With 4 bases removed from V and 1 base from J, the gap between germline ends came to 11 bases. The germline V gene has CDR1 LNHDA and CDR2 SQIVND (reference sequence). In DNA, the CDR3 is TGTGCCAGTAGTACCCGTCGGGGAAGCAATCAGCCCCAGCATTTT. It specifies CASSTRRGSNQPQHF.

The rearrangement joins TRBV28 to TRBJ2-2, with 10 bases fitting TRBD2. Germline V gene sequence: CDR1 MDHEN, CDR2 SYDVKM. Trimming took 8 bases from V and 2 from J; bases not matched to a gene: 5. This CDR3 has 15 amino acids. The CDR3 sequence: CASVSGGINTGELFF. CDR3 sequence (DNA): TGTGCCAGCGTTAGCGGGGGGATTAACACCGGGGAGCTGTTTTTT.

This chain links TRBV28 with TRBJ2-7; TRBD1 matches 12 bases. V lost 6 bases, J lost 7 bases, and 7 bases stayed unmatched. The CDR3 covers 14 residues. Germline lookup yields CDR1 MDHEN and CDR2 SYDVKM. CDR3 coding DNA: TGTGCCAGCAGGGGACAGGGGGCGACGGGGGAGCAGTACTTC. It specifies CASRGQGATGEQYF.

The V gene is TRBV6-6, the J gene TRBJ2-3; no reliable D call. Germline V lookup: CDR1 MNHNY, CDR2 SVGAGI (reference sequence). This CDR3 has 14 amino acids. Trimming pared 6 bases from V and 0 bases from J, leaving 10 bases between. The CDR3 DNA reads as TGTGCCAGCAGGGTCGATGGGAGCACAGATACGCAGTATTTT. Protein product: CASRVDGSTDTQYF.

This clone appeared once. The chain carries TRBV7-8 and TRBJ2-1; 10 nucleotides align to TRBD2. V was clipped by 5 bases and J by 9 bases; unmatched bases: 16. Germline values: CDR1 SGHVS, CDR2 FQNEAQ. The CDR3 spans 17 residues. Here the CDR3 reads CASSARGSGRGSSEQFF. Written as DNA, the CDR3 is TGTGCCAGCAGCGCACGCGGAAGCGGGAGGGGATCGAGTGAGCAGTTCTTC. The whole variable domain, filled in from reference TRBV7-8 and TRBJ2-1, reads GAGVSQSPRYKVAKRGQDVALRCDPISGHVSLFWYQQALGQGPEFLTYFQNEAQLDKSGLPSDRFFAERPEGSVSTLKIQRTQQEDSAVYLCASSARGSGRGSSEQFFGPGTRLTVL.

In regard to this clone: This sample includes further DNA sequences coding for the same CDR3. The V and J genes are TRBV5-1 and TRBJ1-4; TRBD1 is a possible D gene (5 bases). This CDR3 region has 14 residues. V shed 2 bases and J shed 3 bases, with 8 bases lying between them. Per germline, CDR1 SGHRS and CDR2 YFSETQ. The CDR3 here is CASSFQGSNEKLFF. CDR3 nucleotide sequence: TGCGCCAGCAGCTTCCAGGGTTCTAATGAAAAACTGTTTTTT.

V is TRBV7-3 and J is TRBJ2-7; 7 positions agree with TRBD1. V gave up 6 bases and J gave up 1 base; unmatched junction bases: 9. This CDR3 is 15 amino acids long. Germline CDR1 and CDR2: SGHTA and FQGTGA. The CDR3 loop reads CASSLNWDSSYEQYF. DNA of the CDR3: TGTGCCAGCAGTCTGAATTGGGACAGTTCCTACGAGCAGTACTTC.

The chain links TRBV6-5 to TRBJ2-5; TRBD2 matches at 13 bases. The CDR3 is 12 amino acids. In germline, CDR1 is MNHEY, CDR2 SVGAGI. V lost 6 bases, J lost 11 bases, and 3 bases stayed unmatched. The CDR3: CASRGTSGEQYF. The CDR3 DNA reads as TGTGCCAGCAGAGGGACTAGCGGGGAGCAGTACTTC.

The chain employs TRBV6-1 and TRBJ2-1, with D possibly TRBD2 on 6 matching bases. This CDR3 spans 17 amino acids. The V gene lost 0 bases and the J gene lost 6 bases, with 18 bases spanning the gap. CDR1 is MNHNS, CDR2 SASEGT, per germline. The CDR3 DNA follows: TGTGCCAGCAGTGAAGCCCCCACCGGGAGTAGATCCAATGAGCAGTTCTTC. Amino acid sequence: CASSEAPTGSRSNEQFF.

This clone was counted a single time. This chain joins TRBV30 and TRBJ1-3, with D maybe TRBD1 (6 bases). The CDR3 consists of 13 residues. Germline V gene sequence: CDR1 GTSNPN, CDR2 SVGIG (reference sequence). V was cut by 5 bases and J by 5 bases, with 13 bases left in between. CDR3 protein: CAWDRMRRNTIYF. In DNA, the CDR3 is TGTGCCTGGGACAGGATGAGAAGAAACACCATATATTTT.

The gene calls are TRBV9 and TRBJ1-3; no clear D gene. V lost 0 bases and J lost 7, with 11 bases in between. CDR1 and CDR2 (germline): SGDLS, YYNGEE. CDR3 length: 14 residues. CDR3 DNA: TGTGCCAGCAGCGTAGGCGGGGTGGAGAACACCATATATTTT. Amino acid sequence: CASSVGGVENTIYF.